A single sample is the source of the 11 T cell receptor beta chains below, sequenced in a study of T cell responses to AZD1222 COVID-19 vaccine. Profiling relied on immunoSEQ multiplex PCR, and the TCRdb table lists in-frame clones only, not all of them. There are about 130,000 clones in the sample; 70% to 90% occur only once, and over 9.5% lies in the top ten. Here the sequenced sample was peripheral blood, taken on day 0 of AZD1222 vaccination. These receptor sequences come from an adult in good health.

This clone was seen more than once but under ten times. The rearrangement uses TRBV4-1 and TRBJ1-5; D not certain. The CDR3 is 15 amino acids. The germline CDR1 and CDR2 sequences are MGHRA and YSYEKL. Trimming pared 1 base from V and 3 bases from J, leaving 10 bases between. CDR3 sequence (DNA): TGCGCCAGCAGCCAAGGAACGGTTATCAATCAGCCCCAGCATTTT. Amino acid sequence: CASSQGTVINQPQHF.

The CDR3 region has the DNA TGTGCCAGCAGCTTACGGGGGCAGGCCAATGAAAAACTGTTTTTT. Protein sequence: CASSLRGQANEKLFF. The chain has TRBV7-2 and TRBJ1-4; tentative D call: TRBD1 (6 bases). V was shortened by 2 bases and J by 5 bases, with 12 bases between the two germline ends. There are 15 residues in the CDR3. Germline CDR1 is SGHTA and CDR2 is FQGNSA.

In nucleotides, the CDR3 is TGTGCCTGGAGAACCACAGATACGCAGTATTTT. This gives the protein CAWRTTDTQYF. This sequence joins TRBV30 and TRBJ2-3; D gene uncertain. V lost 3 bases to trimming and J lost 2 bases, with 3 bases between them. CDR3 size: 11 residues. CDR1 is GTSNPN and CDR2 is SVGIG in the germline V gene (reference sequence).

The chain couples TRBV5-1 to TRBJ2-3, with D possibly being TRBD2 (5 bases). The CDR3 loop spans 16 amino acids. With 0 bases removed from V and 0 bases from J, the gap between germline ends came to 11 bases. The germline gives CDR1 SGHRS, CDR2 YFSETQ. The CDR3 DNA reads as TGCGCCAGCAGCTTGGTTGGACTGGGTAGCACAGATACGCAGTATTTT. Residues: CASSLVGLGSTDTQYF.

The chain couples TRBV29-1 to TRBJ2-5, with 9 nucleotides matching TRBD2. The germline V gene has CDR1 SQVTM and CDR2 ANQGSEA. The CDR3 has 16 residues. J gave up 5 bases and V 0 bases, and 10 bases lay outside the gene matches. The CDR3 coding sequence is TGCAGCGTTGAAGATCAGTCGCGGGGGGGCCGGGAGACCCAGTACTTC. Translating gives CSVEDQSRGGRETQYF.

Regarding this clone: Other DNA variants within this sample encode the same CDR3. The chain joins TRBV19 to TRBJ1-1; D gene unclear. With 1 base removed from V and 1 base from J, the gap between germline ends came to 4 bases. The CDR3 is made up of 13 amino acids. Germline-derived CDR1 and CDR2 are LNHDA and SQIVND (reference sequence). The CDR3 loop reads CASSIGRNTEAFF. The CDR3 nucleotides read TGTGCCAGTAGTATAGGAAGGAACACTGAAGCTTTCTTT.

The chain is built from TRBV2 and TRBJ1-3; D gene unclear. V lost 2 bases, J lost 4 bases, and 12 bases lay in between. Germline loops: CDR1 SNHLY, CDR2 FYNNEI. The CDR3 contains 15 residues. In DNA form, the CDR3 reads TGTGCCAGCAGTGAAACTATTGGTCTCGGAAACACCATATATTTT. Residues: CASSETIGLGNTIYF.

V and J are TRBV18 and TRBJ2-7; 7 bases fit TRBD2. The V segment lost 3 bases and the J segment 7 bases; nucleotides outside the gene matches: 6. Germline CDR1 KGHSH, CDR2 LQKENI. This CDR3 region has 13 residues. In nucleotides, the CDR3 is TGTGCCAGCTCACCGGCGGGGGTCCTGGAGCAGTACTTC. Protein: CASSPAGVLEQYF. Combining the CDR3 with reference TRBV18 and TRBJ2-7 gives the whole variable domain NAGVMQNPRHLVRRRGQEARLRCSPMKGHSHVYWYRQLPEEGLKFMVYLQKENIIDESGMPKERFSAEFPKEGPSILRIQQVVRGDSAAYFCASSPAGVLEQYFGPGTRLTVT.

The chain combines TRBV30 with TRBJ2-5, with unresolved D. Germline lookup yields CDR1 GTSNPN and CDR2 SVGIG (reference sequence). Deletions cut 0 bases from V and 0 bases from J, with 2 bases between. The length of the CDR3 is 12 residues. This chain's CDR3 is CAWSVDQETQYF. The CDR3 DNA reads TGTGCCTGGAGTGTAGACCAAGAGACCCAGTACTTC.

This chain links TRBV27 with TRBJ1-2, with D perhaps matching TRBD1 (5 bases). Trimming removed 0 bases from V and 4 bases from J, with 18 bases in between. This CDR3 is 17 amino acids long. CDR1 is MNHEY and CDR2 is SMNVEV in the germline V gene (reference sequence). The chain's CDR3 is CASSLSPRGPLGYGYTF. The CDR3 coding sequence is TGTGCCAGCAGTTTATCCCCGCGGGGACCGTTGGGCTATGGCTACACCTTC.

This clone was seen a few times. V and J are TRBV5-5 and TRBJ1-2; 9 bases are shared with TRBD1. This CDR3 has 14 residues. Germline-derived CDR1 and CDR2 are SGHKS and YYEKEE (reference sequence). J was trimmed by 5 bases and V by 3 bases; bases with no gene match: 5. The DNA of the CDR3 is TGTGCCAGCAGCTCCGGGACAGGGAGGTATGGCTACACCTTC. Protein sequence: CASSSGTGRYGYTF.